A selection of T cell receptor beta chains follows, all from one sample in a study of control samples from healthy donors and cancer patients. Using immunoSEQ multiplex PCR, the repertoire was profiled, and TCRdb retains in-frame clones only, with some absent. The data show roughly 27,000 clones, about nine tenths seen once. What was sequenced was PBMCs. The receptor source for this set is a man aged 50 to 59 with lung cancer. The CDR3 runs from the conserved cysteine through the conserved F or W. D genes are given only for firm matches. Not every row has a clone size; where given, it reads once, few, many or a size class.

J	V	D	size	length	DNA	CDR3
TRBJ2-5	TRBV6-5	-	-	13	TGTGCCAGCAGCCGGAGAAAGGGAGAGACCCAGTACTTC	CASSRRKGETQYF
TRBJ2-4	TRBV7-9	TRBD1	-	16	TGTGCCAGCAGCCCCCCCCGGGACAGAGCCAAAAACATTCAGTACTTC	CASSPPRDRAKNIQYF
TRBJ1-1	TRBV7-9	TRBD1	-	12	TGTGCCAGCAGCGTCGGGACAGGGAAAGCTTTCTTT	CASSVGTGKAFF
TRBJ1-6	TRBV7-2	TRBD1	once	15	TGTGCCAGCCGGTCCGGGACAGCGGATAATTCACCCCTCCACTTT	CASRSGTADNSPLHF
TRBJ2-5	TRBV19	-	-	13	TGTGCCAGTAGTTTAAGGGAACGAGAGACCCAGTACTTC	CASSLRERETQYF
TRBJ2-7	TRBV13	-	-	14	TGTGCCAGCAGCTCGCCGGGGGACGACTACGAGCAGTACTTC	CASSSPGDDYEQYF
TRBJ1-5	TRBV13	-	-	17	TGTGCCAGCAGCTCGACGTTAGAGGCAGGGCGAAATCAGCCCCAGCATTTT	CASSSTLEAGRNQPQHF
TRBJ2-7	TRBV7-9	-	-	15	TGTGCCAGCAGCCCCCGGCAGGGTTTCACCTACGAGCAGTACTTC	CASSPRQGFTYEQYF
TRBJ1-1	TRBV9	TRBD1	once	15	TGTGCCAGCAGCGTGCTGACAGGGTTGGGCACTGAAGCTTTCTTT	CASSVLTGLGTEAFF
TRBJ1-6	TRBV11-2	-	-	14	TGTGCCAGCAGCTTCGGCTCCTATAATTCACCCCTCCACTTT	CASSFGSYNSPLHF
TRBJ1-3	TRBV19	TRBD1	-	15	TGTGCCAGTGTTACAGGGGGCCAGTTTGGAAACACCATATATTTT	CASVTGGQFGNTIYF
TRBJ2-6	TRBV7-2	-	once	13	TGTGCCAGCAGCCCCATGAGGGCCAACGTCCTGACTTTC	CASSPMRANVLTF
TRBJ2-2	TRBV14	TRBD1	-	15	TGTGCCAGCAGCCCCCAGACAGGGGGTATCAGGGAGCTGTTTTTT	CASSPQTGGIRELFF
TRBJ1-1	TRBV5-1	-	once	16	TGCGCCAGCAGCTCACAACCGACGTCGGGACGCGCTGAAGCTTTCTTT	CASSSQPTSGRAEAFF
TRBJ1-5	TRBV7-2	TRBD1	-	16	TGTGCCAGCAGCTTTGGACAGGGGGATAGCAATCAGCCCCAGCATTTT	CASSFGQGDSNQPQHF
TRBJ2-2	TRBV11-2	TRBD1	-	14	TGTGCCAGCACATCCGGGACAGGAACCGGGGAGCTGTTTTTT	CASTSGTGTGELFF
TRBJ1-2	TRBV6-5	TRBD1	-	14	TGTGCCAGCAGAGACAGGGGGCTCAGCTATGGCTACACCTTC	CASRDRGLSYGYTF
TRBJ1-4	TRBV7-8	-	-	16	TGTGCCAGCAGCCCGGGGCACGCTGCAACTAATGAAAAACTGTTTTTT	CASSPGHAATNEKLFF
TRBJ1-2	TRBV27	-	-	13	TGTGCCAGCAGTTTTTTTGGGAACTATGGCTACACCTTC	CASSFFGNYGYTF
TRBJ1-3	TRBV3-1/TRBV3-2	-	-	15	TGTGCCAGCAGCCTCCAGGGGAAGACTGGAAACACCATATATTTT	CASSLQGKTGNTIYF
TRBJ2-1	TRBV3-1/TRBV3-2	-	-	16	TGTGCCAGCAGCCAAGACAGGGGTTCCTCCTACAATGAGCAGTTCTTC	CASSQDRGSSYNEQFF
TRBJ1-2	TRBV6-6	TRBD1	few	14	TGTGCCAGCAGTTACCTAGGGACAGGGGGAGGCTACACCTTC	CASSYLGTGGGYTF
TRBJ1-1	TRBV10-3	-	once	14	TGTGCCATCAGTCCCGGACATCTGAACACTGAAGCTTTCTTT	CAISPGHLNTEAFF
TRBJ1-6	TRBV5-4	TRBD1	medium-sized	15	TGTGCCAGCAGCTTGACAGGGGACCCTAATTCACCCCTCCACTTT	CASSLTGDPNSPLHF
TRBJ1-6	TRBV6-2/TRBV6-3	TRBD1	-	15	TGTGCCAGCAGCCGCCTAGGGACAGCCAATTCACCCCTCCACTTT	CASSRLGTANSPLHF
TRBJ2-5	TRBV19	-	-	13	TGTGCCAGTAGTATAGGACGGGAGGAGACCCAGTACTTC	CASSIGREETQYF